The clone carrying this TCR beta chain was seen only a few times. This specimen belongs to a study of blood T cell repertoires in COVID-19. Background on the study: Acute and convalescent COVID-19 specimens originated in the United States, Italy and Spain. From T cells, B-cell-depleted T cells, or PBMCs came the material, which was cDNA or gDNA.

Per the authors' pipeline: Reference gene primer amplification gave estimated nucleated cell counts. Data came from immunoSEQ multiplex PCR; TCRdb stores just in-frame clones and leaves some out. D and trimming were read from the DNA, whereas the V and J calls and clone size are those reported in that table. The sample contains 130,000 or so clones, approximately 71% of which appear only once. Material for sequencing was peripheral blood. This receptor was identified in a human donor in a cohort sampled during active COVID-19.

The CDR3 sequence is CASSPPQTVTDGYTF. The CDR3 region has the DNA TGTGCCAGCAGCCCCCCGCAGACAGTTACCGATGGCTACACCTTC. This sequence joins TRBV7-9 and TRBJ1-2; tentatively, D is TRBD1 (5 bases). Deletions cut 5 bases from V and 6 bases from J, with 19 bases between. The CDR3 sequence is 15 residues long. Looked up from germline, CDR1 is SEHNR and CDR2 is FQNEAQ (reference sequence).